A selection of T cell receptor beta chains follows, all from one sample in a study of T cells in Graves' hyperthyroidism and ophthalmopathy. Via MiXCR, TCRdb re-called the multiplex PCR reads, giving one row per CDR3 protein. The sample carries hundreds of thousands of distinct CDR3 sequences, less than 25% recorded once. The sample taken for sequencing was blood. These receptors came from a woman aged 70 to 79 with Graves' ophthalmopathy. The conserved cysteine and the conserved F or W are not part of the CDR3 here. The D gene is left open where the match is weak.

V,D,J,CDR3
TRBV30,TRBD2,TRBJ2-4,AWSVRLAGRNIQY
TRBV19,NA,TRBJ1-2,ASSRQEHYGYT
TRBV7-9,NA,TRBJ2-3,ASSSTKGQVDTDTQY
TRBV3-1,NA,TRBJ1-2,ASSQEIGRGYT
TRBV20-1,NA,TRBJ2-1,SARFQGSYNEQF
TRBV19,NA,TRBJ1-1,ASRGGRTEAF
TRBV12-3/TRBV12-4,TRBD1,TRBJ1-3,ASSLKRTGGGSTIY
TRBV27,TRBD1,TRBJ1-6,ASTLGQPYSPLH
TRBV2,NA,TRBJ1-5,ASSALVGHSNQPQH
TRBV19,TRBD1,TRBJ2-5,ASSRGARGETQY
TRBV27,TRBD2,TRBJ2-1,ASSQVAGGPGEQF
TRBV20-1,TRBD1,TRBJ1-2,SASTGEGYT
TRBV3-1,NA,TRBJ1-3,ASSQPTVGNTIY
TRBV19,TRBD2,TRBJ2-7,ASSRGLAGLPYEQY
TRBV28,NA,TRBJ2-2,ASTRMAGAIGAGELF
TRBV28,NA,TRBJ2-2,ASSVPTGLYTGELF
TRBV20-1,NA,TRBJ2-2,SAREWREVTGELF
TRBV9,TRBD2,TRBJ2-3,ASSVATSGRGADTQY
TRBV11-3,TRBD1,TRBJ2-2,ASSLGQVTGELF
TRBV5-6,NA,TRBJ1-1,ASSRIGEAF
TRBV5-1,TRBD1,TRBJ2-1,ASSWTLGQGWNEQF
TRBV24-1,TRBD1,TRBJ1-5,ATSDSPLDRVSNQPQH
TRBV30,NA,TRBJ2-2,AWSLVRAGELF
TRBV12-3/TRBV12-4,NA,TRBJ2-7,ASSFSGSREQY
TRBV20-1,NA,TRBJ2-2,SARSTERPSKTGELF
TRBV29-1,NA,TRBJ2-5,SVDLAADWETQY
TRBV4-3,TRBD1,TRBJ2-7,ASSQSGTGRTYEQY
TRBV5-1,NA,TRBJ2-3,ASSLFTRDTDTQY
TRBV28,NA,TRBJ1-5,ASSPGQPNQPQH
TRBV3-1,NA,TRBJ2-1,ASSQVEGGEQF
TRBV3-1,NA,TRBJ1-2,ASSQGAEDGYT
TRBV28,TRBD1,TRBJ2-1,ASRATGTGLYNEQF
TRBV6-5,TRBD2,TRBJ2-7,ASSYLAGSGEQY
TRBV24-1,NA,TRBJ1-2,ATSVGDYGYT
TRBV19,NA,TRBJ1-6,ASSTAIGSPLH
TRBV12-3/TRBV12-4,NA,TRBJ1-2,ASRKRGRGYT
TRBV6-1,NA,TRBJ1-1,ASNSAQQLNTEAF
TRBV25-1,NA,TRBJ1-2,ASTPRDHYGYT
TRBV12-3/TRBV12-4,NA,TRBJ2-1,AIIVLGRKNEQF
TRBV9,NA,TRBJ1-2,ASGRPSGYHGYT
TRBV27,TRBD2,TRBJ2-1,ASSLQRGSSYNEQF